What follows describes a single TCR beta chain. These data originate in a study of shared clonotypes between healthy human individuals. Here immunoSEQ multiplex PCR was the method, and the copy in TCRdb shows in-frame clones only, minus some. The repertoire holds 450,000 to 700,000 clones, with 95% to 96% as singletons. CD45RO-negative cells were positively selected for CCR7, leaving out terminally differentiated effector memory CD45RA+ cells. Sequenced: naive CD8+ T cells sorted from blood. This TCR was recovered from a woman in her twenties or thirties in good health.

CDR3 sequence reads: CASRKTGRAGELFF. CDR3 coding DNA: TGTGCCAGCAGAAAGACAGGGAGGGCCGGGGAGCTGTTTTTT. The V and J genes are TRBV27 and TRBJ2-2, with D tentatively TRBD1 or TRBD2 (7 bases each). The ends were cut back, 6 bases at V and 6 bases at J, with 14 bases in the middle. This CDR3 contains 14 residues. Germline values: CDR1 MNHEY, CDR2 SMNVEV (reference sequence).